This TCR beta chain appears in the sequencing data of a study of blood T cell repertoires in COVID-19. Study as a whole: Samples representing acute and convalescent COVID-19 were sourced from the United States, Italy and Spain.

The repertoire was sequenced with immunoSEQ multiplex PCR; TCRdb's copy has only in-frame clones and lacks some. The repertoire holds 280,000 or so clones, with around nine tenths as singletons. Exposed participants encountered a COVID-19 case during the 2 weeks preceding study entry. This TCR derives from a woman aged 50 to 60 who had been exposed to COVID-19. The sequencing input was PBMCs or T cells enriched from blood (not recorded which).

CDR3 amino acids: CASSTKPGQTKLFF. The CDR3 region has the DNA TGTGCCAGTAGTACGAAGCCGGGACAGACAAAACTGTTTTTT. The rearrangement links TRBV19 to TRBJ1-4, with 7 positions matching TRBD1. CDR3 length equals 14 residues. The J segment lost 10 bases and the V segment lost 4 bases, leaving 9 bases of the junction unmatched. Germline V lookup: CDR1 LNHDA, CDR2 SQIVND (reference sequence).